The next 11 T cell receptor beta chains were all read from a single sample in a study of T cell repertoires in cytomegalovirus infection. TCRdb used MiXCR to reprocess the reads, holding one entry per CDR3 protein. The table records about 400,000 distinct CDR3 sequences, less than 20% of them present only once. Sequencing was performed on PBMCs. The receptors shown here come from a human donor in good health (CMV status not recorded). Some clones in this sample may be carry-over from other donors' samples.

This clonotype came up a few times. The V gene is TRBV6-5, the J gene TRBJ1-6, with D perhaps TRBD1 (6 bases). V shed 5 bases and J shed 9 bases, with 14 bases lying between them. Germline V gene sequence: CDR1 MNHEY, CDR2 SVGAGI. The CDR3 contains 14 residues. CDR3 in amino acids: CASSRVARGSPLHF. DNA of the CDR3: TGTGCCAGCAGTCGGGTTGCCAGGGGTTCACCCCTCCACTTT.

J is TRBJ2-7 and V is TRBV2; D is ambiguous. V dropped 5 bases and J dropped 5 bases, with 16 bases sitting between them. The V gene's germline CDR1 is SNHLY and CDR2 FYNNEI. This CDR3 has 14 residues. CDR3 protein: CASSKESRPDEQYF. The CDR3 nucleotides are TGTGCCAGCAGTAAAGAGTCCCGCCCCGACGAGCAGTACTTC.

The chain uses TRBV6-5 and TRBJ1-2, with a possible D match to TRBD1 (5 bases). Trimming left V 2 bases short and J 8 bases short, with 15 bases between. The CDR3 consists of 14 residues. In germline, CDR1 is MNHEY, CDR2 SVGAGI. CDR3 region: CASSYPGARGGYTF. DNA of the CDR3: TGTGCCAGCAGTTACCCCGGGGCCCGGGGAGGCTACACCTTC.

This clonotype was observed at least ten times. Here the CDR3 reads CASSLALAGGSGTQYF. The DNA of the CDR3 is TGTGCCAGCAGCTTAGCTCTCGCGGGGGGTTCGGGTACGCAGTATTTT. This chain connects TRBV7-2 to TRBJ2-3; 8 nucleotides align to TRBD2. The CDR3 totals 16 residues. Trimming at V came to 0 bases and at J to 8 bases, leaving 10 bases not matched to a gene. Germline assignment: CDR1 SGHTA and CDR2 FQGNSA.

The chain joins TRBV30 to TRBJ2-1; D assignment may be TRBD1 or TRBD2 (5 bases each). Germline loops: CDR1 GTSNPN, CDR2 SVGIG (reference sequence). The V end was cut by 5 bases, the J end by 12 bases, with 20 bases between. The CDR3 has 13 amino acids. The DNA of the CDR3 is TGTGCCTGGTCTCATGGCCCCTCGGGACCGCAGTTCTTC. This sequence encodes CAWSHGPSGPQFF. Full variable domain (outside the CDR3, taken from reference TRBV30 and TRBJ2-1): SQTIHQWPATLVQPVGSPLSLECTVEGTSNPNLYWYRQAAGRGLQLLFYSVGIGQISSEVPQNLSASRPQDRQFILSSKKLLLSDSGFYLCAWSHGPSGPQFFGPGTRLTVL.

This clonotype was counted ten times or more. The chain recombines TRBV10-3 with TRBJ2-5; tentative D call: TRBD1 (5 bases). V shed 10 bases and J shed 3 bases, with 15 bases lying between them. The germline V gene has CDR1 ENHRY and CDR2 SYGVKD. This CDR3 comprises 13 residues. As DNA, the CDR3 is TGTGCCACCAGGGCCAGCTCGGAAGAGACCCAGTACTTC. Residues: CATRASSEETQYF.

This clonotype was seen repeatedly, ten times or more. This chain links TRBV7-2 with TRBJ2-3; perhaps TRBD2 as D (6 bases). The CDR3 loop spans 14 amino acids. V was trimmed by 4 bases and J by 5 bases, leaving 13 bases between them. Germline loops: CDR1 SGHTA, CDR2 FQGNSA. The CDR3 DNA follows: TGTGCCAGCAGCTATAGACGGCGGGGAGATACGCAGTATTTT. Translating it yields CASSYRRRGDTQYF.

The J gene is TRBJ2-3, the V gene TRBV20-1, with D maybe TRBD2 (6 bases). V shed 6 bases and J shed 5 bases, with 15 bases lying between them. This CDR3 contains 13 residues. Germline V gene lookup returns CDR1 DFQATT and CDR2 SNEGSKA (reference sequence). The CDR3, as DNA: TGCAGTGCCCACGGGCGGGATGGAGATACGCAGTATTTT. Translation: CSAHGRDGDTQYF.

CDR3 DNA: TGCAGTGCTAGCCGTCCGGGACAGGGGGCCGGCTACACCTTC. Translation gives CSASRPGQGAGYTF. The rearrangement uses TRBV20-1 and TRBJ1-2, with 12 bases aligning to TRBD1. Germline values: CDR1 DFQATT, CDR2 SNEGSKA (reference sequence). With 3 bases clipped from V and 8 bases from J, the junction kept 7 bases outside the gene matches. This CDR3 is built from 14 residues.

There are a few counts of this clonotype. The J gene is TRBJ2-7, the V gene TRBV6-5; 7 positions match TRBD2. The CDR3 is 14 residues long. J lost 2 bases, V lost 6 bases, and 7 bases had no gene match. Germline CDR1 and CDR2: MNHEY and SVGAGI. The CDR3 sequence: CASRLSGPAYEQYF. The CDR3 region has the DNA TGTGCCAGCAGGCTTAGCGGGCCGGCCTACGAGCAGTACTTC.

This clonotype has more than one count but fewer than ten. The V and J genes are TRBV20-1 and TRBJ2-4; 11 bases line up with TRBD1. There are 13 residues in the CDR3. The V segment lost 1 base and the J segment 7 bases; nucleotides outside the gene matches: 0. Germline V lookup: CDR1 DFQATT, CDR2 SNEGSKA (reference sequence). The CDR3 loop reads CSARGDRGNIQYF. The CDR3 DNA follows: TGCAGTGCTAGAGGGGACAGGGGGAACATTCAGTACTTC.